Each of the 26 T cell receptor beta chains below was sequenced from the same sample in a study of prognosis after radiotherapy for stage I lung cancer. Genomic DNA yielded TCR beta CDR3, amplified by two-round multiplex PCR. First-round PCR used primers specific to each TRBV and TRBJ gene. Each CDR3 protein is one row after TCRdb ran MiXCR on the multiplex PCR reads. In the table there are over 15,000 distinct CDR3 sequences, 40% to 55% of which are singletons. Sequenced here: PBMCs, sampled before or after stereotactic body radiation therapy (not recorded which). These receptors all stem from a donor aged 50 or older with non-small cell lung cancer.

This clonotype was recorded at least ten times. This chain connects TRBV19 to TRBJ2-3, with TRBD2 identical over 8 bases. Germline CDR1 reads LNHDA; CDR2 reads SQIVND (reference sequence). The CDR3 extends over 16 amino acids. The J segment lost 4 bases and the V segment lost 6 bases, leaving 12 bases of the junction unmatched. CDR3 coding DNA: TGTGCCAGTAGCACCACTGGGACTAGTATCTCAGATACGCAGTATTTT. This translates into CASSTTGTSISDTQYF.

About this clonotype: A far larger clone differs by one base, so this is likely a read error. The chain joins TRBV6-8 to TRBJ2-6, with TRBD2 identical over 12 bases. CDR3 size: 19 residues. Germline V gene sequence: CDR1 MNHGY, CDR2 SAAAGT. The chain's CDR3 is CASSPGLAGRDSGANVLNF. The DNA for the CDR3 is TGTGCCAGCAGTCCTGGACTAGCGGGAAGGGACTCTGGGGCCAACGTCCTGAATTTC.

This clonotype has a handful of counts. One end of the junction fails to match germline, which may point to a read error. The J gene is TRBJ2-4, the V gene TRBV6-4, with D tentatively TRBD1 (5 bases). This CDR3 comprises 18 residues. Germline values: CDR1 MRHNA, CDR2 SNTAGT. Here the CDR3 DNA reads TGTGCCAGCAGTCCCCGACAGCATACTGAGGCGGCCAAAACCATTCAGTACTTC. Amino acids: CASSPRQHTEAAKTIQYF.

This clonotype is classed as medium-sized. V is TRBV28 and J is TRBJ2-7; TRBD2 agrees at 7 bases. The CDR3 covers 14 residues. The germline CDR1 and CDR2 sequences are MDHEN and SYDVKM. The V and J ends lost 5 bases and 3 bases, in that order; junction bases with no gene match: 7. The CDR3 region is CASSRLAARYEQYF. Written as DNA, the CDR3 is TGTGCCAGCAGTCGCCTAGCGGCACGCTACGAGCAGTACTTC.

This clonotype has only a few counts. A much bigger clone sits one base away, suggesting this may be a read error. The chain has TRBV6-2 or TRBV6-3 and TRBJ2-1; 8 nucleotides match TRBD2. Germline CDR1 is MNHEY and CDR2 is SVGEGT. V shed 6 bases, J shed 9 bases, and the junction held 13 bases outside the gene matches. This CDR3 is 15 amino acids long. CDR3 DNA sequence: TGTGCCAGCAGACCTTATACCGGGACTAGTCGTGAGCAGTTCTTC. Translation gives CASRPYTGTSREQFF.

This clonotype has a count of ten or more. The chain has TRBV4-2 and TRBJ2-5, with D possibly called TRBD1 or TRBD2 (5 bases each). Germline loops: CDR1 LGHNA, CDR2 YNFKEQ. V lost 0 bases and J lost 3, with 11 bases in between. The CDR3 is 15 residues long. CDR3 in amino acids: CASSQDGDGKETQYF. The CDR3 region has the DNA TGTGCCAGCAGCCAAGATGGGGACGGAAAAGAGACCCAGTACTTC.

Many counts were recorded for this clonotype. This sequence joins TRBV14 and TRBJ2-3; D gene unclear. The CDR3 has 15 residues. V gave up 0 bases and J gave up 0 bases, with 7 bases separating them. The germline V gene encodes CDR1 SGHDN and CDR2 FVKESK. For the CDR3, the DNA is TGTGCCAGCAGCCAAGATCTTGGAAGCACAGATACGCAGTATTTT. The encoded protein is CASSQDLGSTDTQYF.

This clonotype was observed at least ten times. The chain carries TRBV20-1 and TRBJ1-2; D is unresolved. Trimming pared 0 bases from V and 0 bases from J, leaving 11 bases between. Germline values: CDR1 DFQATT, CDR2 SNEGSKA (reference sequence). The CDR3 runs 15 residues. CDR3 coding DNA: TGCAGTGCTAGAGATCGTGGCAAATCTAACTATGGCTACACCTTC. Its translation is CSARDRGKSNYGYTF.

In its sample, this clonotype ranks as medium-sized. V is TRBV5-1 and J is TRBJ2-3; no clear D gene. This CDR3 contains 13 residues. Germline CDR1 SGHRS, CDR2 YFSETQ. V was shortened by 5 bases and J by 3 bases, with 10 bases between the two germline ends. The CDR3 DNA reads TGCGCCAGCAGAAGGACGGAGACAGATACGCAGTATTTT. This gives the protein CASRRTETDTQYF.

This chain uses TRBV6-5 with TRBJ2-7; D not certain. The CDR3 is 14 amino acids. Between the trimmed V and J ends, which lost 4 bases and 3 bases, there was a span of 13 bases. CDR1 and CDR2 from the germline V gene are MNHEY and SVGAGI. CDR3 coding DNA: TGTGCCAGCAGTTCCCCTAATACAGACTACGAGCAGTACTTC. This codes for CASSSPNTDYEQYF.

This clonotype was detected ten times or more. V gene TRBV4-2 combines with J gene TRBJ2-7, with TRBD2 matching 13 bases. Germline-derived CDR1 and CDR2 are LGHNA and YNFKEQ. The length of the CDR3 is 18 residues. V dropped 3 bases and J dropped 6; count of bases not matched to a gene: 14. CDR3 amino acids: CASSHPAVGTSGAGEQYF. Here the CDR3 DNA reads TGTGCCAGCAGCCACCCAGCCGTCGGGACTAGCGGGGCCGGCGAGCAGTACTTC.

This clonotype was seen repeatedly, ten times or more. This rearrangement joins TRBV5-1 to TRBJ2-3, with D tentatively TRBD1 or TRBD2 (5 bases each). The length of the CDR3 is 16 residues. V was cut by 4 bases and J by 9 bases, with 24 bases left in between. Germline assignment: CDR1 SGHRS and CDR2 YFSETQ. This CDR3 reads CASSIPRDGGSDTQYF. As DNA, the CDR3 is TGCGCCAGCAGCATTCCTCGGGACGGCGGGTCCGACACGCAGTATTTT.

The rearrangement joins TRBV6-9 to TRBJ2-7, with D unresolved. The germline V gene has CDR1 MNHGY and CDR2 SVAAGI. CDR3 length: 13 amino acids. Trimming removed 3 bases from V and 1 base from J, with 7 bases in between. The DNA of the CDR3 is TGTGCCAGCAGTTACAAGAGGTCCTACGAGCAGTACTTC. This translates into CASSYKRSYEQYF.

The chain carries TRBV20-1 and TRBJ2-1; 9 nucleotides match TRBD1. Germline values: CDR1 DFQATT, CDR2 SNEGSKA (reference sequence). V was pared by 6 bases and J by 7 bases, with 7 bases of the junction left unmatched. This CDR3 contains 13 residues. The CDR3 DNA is TGCAGTGCCCTCCGGGACAGGGAAAATGAGCAGTTCTTC. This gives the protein CSALRDRENEQFF.

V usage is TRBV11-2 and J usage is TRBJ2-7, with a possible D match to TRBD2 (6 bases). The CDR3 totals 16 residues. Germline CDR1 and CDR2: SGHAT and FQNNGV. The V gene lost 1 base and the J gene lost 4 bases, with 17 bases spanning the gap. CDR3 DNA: TGTGCCAGCAGCTTAGGGCTGGGAGGAAATACTTACGAGCAGTACTTC. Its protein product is CASSLGLGGNTYEQYF.

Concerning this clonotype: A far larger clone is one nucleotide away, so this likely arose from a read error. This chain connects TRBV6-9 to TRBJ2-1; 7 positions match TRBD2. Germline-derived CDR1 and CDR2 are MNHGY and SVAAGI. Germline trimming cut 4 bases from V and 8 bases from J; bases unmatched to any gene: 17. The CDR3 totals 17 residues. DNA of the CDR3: TGTGCCAGCAGTTCGCGGACTAGAGGGAGTTTTAGGTATGAGCAGTTCTTC. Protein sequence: CASSSRTRGSFRYEQFF.

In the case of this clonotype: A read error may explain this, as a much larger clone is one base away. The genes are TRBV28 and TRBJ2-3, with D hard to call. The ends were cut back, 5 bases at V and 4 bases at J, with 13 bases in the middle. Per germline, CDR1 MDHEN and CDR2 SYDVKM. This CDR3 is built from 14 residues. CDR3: CASSPESNSDTQYF. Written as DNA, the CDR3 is TGTGCCAGCAGTCCCGAATCTAACTCAGATACGCAGTATTTT.

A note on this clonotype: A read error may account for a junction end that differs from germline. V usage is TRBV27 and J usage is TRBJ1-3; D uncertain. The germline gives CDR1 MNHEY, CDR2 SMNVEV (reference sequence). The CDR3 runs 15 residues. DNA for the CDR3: TGTGCCAGTAACCCTCGGGAGTACTCTGGAAACATCATATATTTT. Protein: CASNPREYSGNIIYF.

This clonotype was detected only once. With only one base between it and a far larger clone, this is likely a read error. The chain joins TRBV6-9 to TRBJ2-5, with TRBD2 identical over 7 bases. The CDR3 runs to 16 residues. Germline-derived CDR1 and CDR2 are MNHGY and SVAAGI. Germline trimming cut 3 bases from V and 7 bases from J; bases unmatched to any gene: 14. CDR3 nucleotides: TGTGCCAGCAGTTACGACGGGGGAGGGCTGGGCAGGACCCAGTACTTC. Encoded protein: CASSYDGGGLGRTQYF.

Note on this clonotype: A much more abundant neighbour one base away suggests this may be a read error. The CDR3 region is CASIQEQYTDTQYF. The CDR3 DNA sequence: TGTGCCAGCATCCAAGAGCAGTACACAGATACGCAGTATTTT. The rearrangement joins TRBV16 to TRBJ2-3; D uncertain. The CDR3 sequence is 14 residues long. The germline V gene has CDR1 KGHSY and CDR2 FQNENV.

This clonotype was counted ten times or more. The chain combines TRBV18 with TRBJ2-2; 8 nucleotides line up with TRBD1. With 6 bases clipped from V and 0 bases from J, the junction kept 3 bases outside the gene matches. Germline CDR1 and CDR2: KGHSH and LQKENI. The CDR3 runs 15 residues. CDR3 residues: CASSPGGANTGELFF. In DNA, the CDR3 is TGTGCCAGCTCCCCAGGGGGCGCGAACACCGGGGAGCTGTTTTTT.

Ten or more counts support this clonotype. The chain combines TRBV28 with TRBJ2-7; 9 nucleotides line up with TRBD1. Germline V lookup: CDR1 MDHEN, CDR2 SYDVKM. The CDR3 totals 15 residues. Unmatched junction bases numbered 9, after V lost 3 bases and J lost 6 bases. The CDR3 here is CASSLDGTGSLEQYF. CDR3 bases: TGTGCCAGCAGTTTGGACGGGACAGGGAGCCTCGAGCAGTACTTC.

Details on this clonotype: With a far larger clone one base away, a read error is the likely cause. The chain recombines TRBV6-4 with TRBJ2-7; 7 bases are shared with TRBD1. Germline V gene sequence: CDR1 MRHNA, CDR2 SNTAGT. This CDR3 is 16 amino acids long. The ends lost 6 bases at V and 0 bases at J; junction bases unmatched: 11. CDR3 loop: CASSDGQAIFSYEQYF. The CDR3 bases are TGTGCCAGCAGCGATGGACAGGCGATTTTCTCCTACGAGCAGTACTTC.

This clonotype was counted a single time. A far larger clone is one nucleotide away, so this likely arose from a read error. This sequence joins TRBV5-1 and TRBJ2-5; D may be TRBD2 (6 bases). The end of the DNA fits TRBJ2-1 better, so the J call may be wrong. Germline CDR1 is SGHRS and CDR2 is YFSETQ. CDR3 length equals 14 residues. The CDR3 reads CASSFRGSGYEQFF. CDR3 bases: TGCGCCAGCAGCTTCCGGGGGAGTGGCTATGAGCAGTTCTTC.

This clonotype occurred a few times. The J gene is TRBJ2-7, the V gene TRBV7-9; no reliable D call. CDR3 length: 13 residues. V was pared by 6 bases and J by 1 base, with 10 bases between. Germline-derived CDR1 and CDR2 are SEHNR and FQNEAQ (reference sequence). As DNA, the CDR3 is TGTGCCAGCAGGCAGTGGGGTTCCTACGAGCAGTACTTC. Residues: CASRQWGSYEQYF.

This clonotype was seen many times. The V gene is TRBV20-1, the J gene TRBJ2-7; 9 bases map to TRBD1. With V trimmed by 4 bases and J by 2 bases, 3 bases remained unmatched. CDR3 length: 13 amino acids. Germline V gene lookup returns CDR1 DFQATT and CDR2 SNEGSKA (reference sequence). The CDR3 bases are TGCAGTGCTAACCGGGACAGGGCCTACGAGCAGTACTTC. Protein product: CSANRDRAYEQYF.